These 5 T cell receptor beta chains originate from one sample sequenced in a study of early T cells in non-severe SARS-CoV-2 infection. MiXCR, run by TCRdb on the 5' RACE reads, gives a single entry per CDR3 protein. The sample holds about 71,000 distinct CDR3 sequences; about 14% are singletons and the top ten take about 4%. The sequences come from whole blood, collected at baseline. The receptors originated from an adult who was a healthcare worker with PCR-confirmed SARS-CoV-2 infection or an uninfected control (not recorded which).

This chain joins TRBV29-1 and TRBJ1-1, with 10 nucleotides matching TRBD1. Germline-derived CDR1 and CDR2 are SQVTM and ANQGSEA. V dropped 6 bases and J dropped 11; count of bases not matched to a gene: 6. The CDR3 sequence is 11 residues long. CDR3 residues: CSVGQGLGAFF. The CDR3 bases are TGCAGCGTGGGACAGGGGTTAGGGGCTTTCTTT.

This chain links TRBV5-5 with TRBJ2-7; 9 bases agree with TRBD2. There are 11 residues in the CDR3. V dropped 3 bases and J dropped 13; count of bases not matched to a gene: 5. Germline V gene sequence: CDR1 SGHKS, CDR2 YYEKEE (reference sequence). CDR3 in amino acids: CASSSQREAYF. The CDR3 coding sequence is TGTGCCAGCAGCTCCCAGCGGGAGGCTTACTTC.

This clonotype was seen more than once but under ten times. The chain has TRBV7-2 and TRBJ2-7, with D possibly TRBD2 on 6 matching bases. The CDR3 loop spans 11 amino acids. Germline V gene lookup returns CDR1 SGHTA and CDR2 FQGNSA. V was shortened by 4 bases and J by 7 bases, with 8 bases between the two germline ends. The CDR3: CASSYREEQYF. The CDR3 DNA follows: TGTGCCAGCAGCTACCGGGAGGAGCAGTACTTC.

There are many counts of this clonotype. The CDR3 region is CASSLTRSTGELFF. The CDR3 DNA reads TGTGCCAGCAGCTTAACTAGAAGCACCGGGGAGCTGTTTTTT. The V and J genes are TRBV11-3 and TRBJ2-2; D might be TRBD2 (5 bases). Trimming removed 2 bases from V and 4 bases from J, with 8 bases in between. In germline, CDR1 is SGHNT, CDR2 YENEEA. This CDR3 is built from 14 residues.

This CDR3 reads CASSPSGLQYF. In nucleotides, the CDR3 is TGTGCCAGCAGCCCGTCGGGACTTCAGTACTTC. This chain connects TRBV7-9 to TRBJ2-4, with D perhaps being TRBD1 or TRBD2 (5 bases each). V was pared by 5 bases and J by 11 bases, with 10 bases between. This CDR3 region has 11 residues. The germline V gene has CDR1 SEHNR and CDR2 FQNEAQ (reference sequence).